This section outlines one TCR beta chain sequence together with its context. Its antigen is currently unknown. This sample was included in a study of T cell repertoires in cytomegalovirus infection. Broader study findings: The ex vivo response was dominated by HLA-C-restricted CMV-specific TCR beta clonotypes. Summed frequency of shared TCR beta families picked out CMV carriers who also had the relevant HLA.

Germline V gene sequence: CDR1 DFQATT, CDR2 SNEGSKA (reference sequence). The CDR3 is 11 amino acids. The V gene lost 5 bases and the J gene lost 7 bases, with 12 bases spanning the gap. TCRdb re-derived calls from the reads in MiXCR, one entry per CDR3 protein. The table shows nearly 700,000 distinct CDR3 sequences, with 30% to 40% occurring only once. This clonotype was sampled from a human donor in good health (CMV status not recorded). Some clones in this sample may be carry-over from other donors' samples. J is TRBJ2-7 and V is TRBV20-1; a weak D match, TRBD2 (5 bases). This material consisted of cultured PBMCs, taken from culture after CMV antigen stimulation. The CDR3 loop reads CSAPLTGEQYF. Here the CDR3 DNA reads TGCAGTGCTCCTCTTACGGGGGAGCAGTACTTC.